Presented here are 28 T cell receptor beta chains from one specimen sequenced in a study of blood T cell repertoires in COVID-19. Profiled with immunoSEQ multiplex PCR; TCRdb holds only in-frame clones, not every one. This repertoire shows about 280,000 clones, roughly 85% found once; its top ten account for 5.1%. The sequenced sample was peripheral blood. These receptors were taken from a man aged 50-60 years with active or convalescent COVID-19.

The chain couples TRBV28 to TRBJ1-4; TRBD1 matches at 7 bases. The V segment lost 6 bases and the J segment 8 bases; nucleotides outside the gene matches: 9. The CDR3 contains 14 residues. CDR1 is MDHEN and CDR2 is SYDVKM in the germline V gene. CDR3 amino acids: CASSPNRGWEKLFF. DNA of the CDR3: TGTGCCAGCAGCCCAAACAGGGGTTGGGAAAAACTGTTTTTT.

This clone was detected only once. The genes are TRBV3-1 (or the pseudogene TRBV3-2) and TRBJ1-2, with a tentative D call TRBD1 (6 bases). The ends were cut back, 6 bases at V and 0 bases at J, with 20 bases in the middle. This CDR3 is 17 amino acids long. The germline V gene has CDR1 LGHDT and CDR2 YNNKEL (reference sequence). The CDR3 loop reads CASSLTGWGPANYGYTF. CDR3 in DNA: TGTGCCAGCAGTCTTACGGGGTGGGGGCCAGCTAACTATGGCTACACCTTC.

This clone showed up just a few times. The rearrangement joins TRBV27 to TRBJ2-7; 10 bases align to TRBD2. Germline CDR1 and CDR2: MNHEY and SMNVEV (reference sequence). The CDR3 contains 17 residues. J was trimmed by 2 bases and V by 6 bases; bases with no gene match: 13. The CDR3 sequence: CASSSPRFTSGTYEQYF. The DNA for the CDR3 is TGTGCCAGCAGCTCACCCAGATTTACTAGCGGGACCTACGAGCAGTACTTC.

The chain uses TRBV18 and TRBJ1-6; 7 bases align to TRBD1. Per the germline V gene, CDR1 is KGHSH and CDR2 is LQKENI. Germline trimming cut 3 bases from V and 9 bases from J; bases unmatched to any gene: 5. The CDR3 contains 14 residues. This CDR3 is CASSPGTESSPLHF. The CDR3 DNA reads as TGTGCCAGCTCACCCGGGACAGAGAGTTCACCCCTCCACTTT.

The V and J genes are TRBV5-1 and TRBJ2-3, with 9 bases fitting TRBD1. Germline V lookup: CDR1 SGHRS, CDR2 YFSETQ. V shed 1 base, J shed 0 bases, and the junction held 3 bases outside the gene matches. The CDR3 has 16 residues. CDR3 DNA: TGCGCCAGCAGCTTGAGGGGACAGGGCAGCACAGATACGCAGTATTTT. Its protein product is CASSLRGQGSTDTQYF.

This clone was detected a few times. V is TRBV5-4 and J is TRBJ2-3; 8 bases map to TRBD1. The trim removed 4 bases at V and 0 bases at J, leaving 10 bases unmatched. The CDR3 extends over 17 amino acids. Germline V CDR1 and CDR2: SGHNT, YYREEE (reference sequence). CDR3 nucleotides: TGTGCCAGCAGCAAACCAACAGGGGGTGGGAGCACAGATACGCAGTATTTT. This translates into CASSKPTGGGSTDTQYF.

The chain employs TRBV4-1 and TRBJ2-2, with a weak D call TRBD1 (6 bases). The CDR3 runs 17 residues. V gave up 2 bases and J gave up 0 bases, with 13 bases separating them. Germline lookup yields CDR1 MGHRA and CDR2 YSYEKL. In DNA form, the CDR3 reads TGCGCCAGCAGCCAACAACCCGGGACATCGAACACCGGGGAGCTGTTTTTT. Its translation: CASSQQPGTSNTGELFF.

A word on this clone: This CDR3 is also generated by other DNA sequences in the sample. This sequence joins TRBV9 and TRBJ2-2; TRBD1 agrees at 9 bases. The CDR3 consists of 15 residues. After removal of 4 bases from V and 2 bases from J, the junction contained 3 bases not matched to a gene. Germline V gene lookup returns CDR1 SGDLS and CDR2 YYNGEE. This CDR3 is CASSLGQGNTGELFF. The CDR3, as DNA: TGTGCCAGCAGCTTGGGACAGGGAAACACCGGGGAGCTGTTTTTT.

This clone was picked up one time. J is TRBJ2-7 and V is TRBV5-1; 10 bases are shared with TRBD1. CDR3 length equals 14 residues. Germline V gene lookup returns CDR1 SGHRS and CDR2 YFSETQ. Losses at the gene ends were 4 bases for V and 6 bases for J; bases not matched to a gene: 7. CDR3 DNA sequence: TGCGCCAGCAGCGCGACAGGGGGCTCCCTCGAGCAGTACTTC. Encoded protein: CASSATGGSLEQYF.

The rearrangement uses TRBV15 and TRBJ1-2, with D tentatively TRBD1 (6 bases). The germline gives CDR1 LNHNV, CDR2 YYDKDF (reference sequence). With 1 base removed from V and 4 bases from J, the gap between germline ends came to 7 bases. This CDR3 is built from 13 residues. The chain's CDR3 is CATSRVQGYGYTF. The CDR3 coding sequence is TGTGCCACCAGCAGAGTACAGGGCTATGGCTACACCTTC.

This clone was observed a handful of times. CDR3 DNA: TGTGCCTGGAGGGATCACGGCCGTCGGGACAGGGTGTCACCCCTCCACTTT. This encodes CAWRDHGRRDRVSPLHF. The gene calls are TRBV30 and TRBJ1-6; 9 positions match TRBD1. The germline CDR1 and CDR2 sequences are GTSNPN and SVGIG (reference sequence). J was trimmed by 10 bases and V by 3 bases; bases with no gene match: 16. There are 17 residues in the CDR3.

The chain carries TRBV5-1 and TRBJ1-1; TRBD1 might be the D (6 bases). Germline CDR1 and CDR2: SGHRS and YFSETQ. This CDR3 comprises 15 residues. Trimming pared 4 bases from V and 5 bases from J, leaving 18 bases between. This chain's CDR3 is CASSLTRQAGTEAFF. CDR3 bases: TGCGCCAGCAGCCTAACCCGACAGGCTGGGACTGAAGCTTTCTTT.

The chain employs TRBV14 and TRBJ1-2, with TRBD1 identical over 7 bases. V was clipped by 1 base and J by 7 bases; unmatched bases: 6. The germline CDR1 and CDR2 sequences are SGHDN and FVKESK. This CDR3 comprises 14 residues. The CDR3 nucleotides read TGTGCCAGCAGCCAAGGACAGGGCGGGTTTGGCTACACCTTC. It yields the protein CASSQGQGGFGYTF.

The count of this clone is one. This chain links TRBV7-7 with TRBJ2-7, with D perhaps TRBD1 (6 bases). CDR1 and CDR2 (germline): SSHAT, FNYEAQ (reference sequence). Trimming took 5 bases from V and 3 from J, leaving 26 bases between them. The CDR3 loop spans 18 amino acids. CDR3 amino acids: CASSQGTQSYGYLYEQYF. The DNA of the CDR3 is TGTGCCAGCAGCCAGGGGACGCAATCGTACGGGTACCTCTACGAGCAGTACTTC.

The CDR3 loop is CASSHNQGGRTEAFF. The DNA of the CDR3 is TGTGCCAGCAGCCACAATCAGGGAGGAAGAACTGAAGCTTTCTTT. The chain employs TRBV3-1 (or the pseudogene TRBV3-2) and TRBJ1-1; TRBD1 is a possible D gene (5 bases). Per germline, CDR1 LGHDT and CDR2 YNNKEL (reference sequence). The CDR3 covers 15 residues. Trimming left V 3 bases short and J 5 bases short, with 16 bases between.

This clone was counted a few times. J is TRBJ1-3 and V is TRBV10-3; TRBD1 might be the D (5 bases). The V and J ends lost 3 bases and 1 base respectively, with 10 bases between them. This CDR3 spans 15 amino acids. The V gene's germline CDR1 is ENHRY and CDR2 SYGVKD. The DNA for the CDR3 is TGTGCCATCAGTGATGGGGGGAAGTCTGGAAACACCATATATTTT. It is translated as CAISDGGKSGNTIYF.

The rearrangement uses TRBV7-6 and TRBJ2-2; the match to TRBD1 covers 8 bases. The CDR3 covers 15 residues. Germline trimming cut 1 base from V and 5 bases from J; bases unmatched to any gene: 3. CDR1 SGHVS and CDR2 FNYEAQ come from the germline V gene. The CDR3 DNA is TGTGCCAGCAGCTTAGGGACAGGGTATACCGGGGAGCTGTTTTTT. It translates to CASSLGTGYTGELFF.

This clone came up a few times. This chain links TRBV5-4 with TRBJ1-1, with TRBD1 as a possible D gene (6 bases). The V gene lost 4 bases and the J gene lost 6 bases, with 10 bases spanning the gap. Germline lookup yields CDR1 SGHNT and CDR2 YYREEE (reference sequence). CDR3 length equals 12 residues. The CDR3 spells CASSLEGAEAFF. CDR3 coding DNA: TGTGCCAGCAGCCTCGAGGGGGCTGAAGCTTTCTTT.

This chain connects TRBV11-2 to TRBJ1-2; D is possibly TRBD1 (5 bases). The V and J ends lost 4 bases and 8 bases respectively, with 14 bases between them. Germline values: CDR1 SGHAT, CDR2 FQNNGV. CDR3 length equals 13 residues. The CDR3, as DNA: TGTGCCAGCAGCTCCAGCAGGGCAGGAGGCTACACCTTC. It yields the protein CASSSSRAGGYTF.

The CDR3 nucleotides are TGCAGCGTTCGACGAATGGACAGGGGGGACGAGCAGTACTTC. Translating gives CSVRRMDRGDEQYF. The chain couples TRBV29-1 to TRBJ2-7, with 10 bases aligning to TRBD1. V was clipped by 5 bases and J by 5 bases; unmatched bases: 9. Germline V CDR1 and CDR2: SQVTM, ANQGSEA. CDR3 length: 14 residues.

The chain recombines TRBV7-3 with TRBJ2-1; possible D gene TRBD1, 5 bases. Germline-derived CDR1 and CDR2 are SGHTA and FQGTGA. This CDR3 is built from 12 residues. V lost 2 bases and J lost 8, with 7 bases in between. The CDR3, as DNA: TGTGCCAGCAGCTTATTAGGGGATGAGCAGTTCTTC. It is translated as CASSLLGDEQFF.

The chain carries TRBV3-1 (or the pseudogene TRBV3-2) and TRBJ1-5, with TRBD1 matching 9 bases. This CDR3 has 18 residues. CDR1 LGHDT and CDR2 YNNKEL come from the germline V gene (reference sequence). V was pared by 3 bases and J by 4 bases, with 13 bases of the junction left unmatched. The CDR3 region has the DNA TGTGCCAGCAGCCATTCGGTCGCGGGACAGGGAAGGAATCAGCCCCAGCATTTT. This encodes CASSHSVAGQGRNQPQHF.

The genes are TRBV7-2 and TRBJ1-1; D not resolved. This CDR3 has 15 residues. V lost 2 bases, J lost 2 bases, and 12 bases lay in between. CDR1 and CDR2 (germline): SGHTA, FQGNSA. In DNA form, the CDR3 reads TGTGCCAGCAGCTTATCAAGGGCGGGAAACACTGAAGCTTTCTTT. It translates to CASSLSRAGNTEAFF.

In nucleotides, the CDR3 is TGTGCCAGCAGTTTAACAGGATCCTATAATTCACCCCTCCACTTT. Its protein product is CASSLTGSYNSPLHF. The rearrangement uses TRBV27 and TRBJ1-6; a weak D match, TRBD1 (5 bases). With 2 bases removed from V and 1 base from J, the gap between germline ends came to 6 bases. Germline values: CDR1 MNHEY, CDR2 SMNVEV (reference sequence). The CDR3 has 15 residues.

The gene calls are TRBV11-2 and TRBJ2-3; maybe TRBD2 (6 bases). The CDR3 is made up of 12 amino acids. Germline V CDR1 and CDR2: SGHAT, FQNNGV. The V end was cut by 3 bases, the J end by 5 bases, with 6 bases between. The CDR3 nucleotides read TGTGCCAGCAGCTTGGGGGGAGATACGCAGTATTTT. It specifies CASSLGGDTQYF.

This clone came up once. J is TRBJ1-2 and V is TRBV19; 7 positions agree with TRBD1. Germline V gene data show CDR1 as LNHDA and CDR2 as SQIVND (reference sequence). The CDR3 runs 15 residues. V shed 2 bases and J 4 bases; nucleotides not matched to a gene: 7. CDR3 protein: CASSIPRQGTYGYTF. DNA for the CDR3: TGTGCCAGTAGTATACCTCGACAGGGAACCTATGGCTACACCTTC.

The rearrangement links TRBV7-2 to TRBJ1-5, with D tentatively TRBD1 (6 bases). The CDR3 runs to 15 residues. V lost 1 base and J lost 3, with 10 bases in between. Per germline, CDR1 SGHTA and CDR2 FQGNSA. The CDR3 DNA reads TGTGCCAGCAGCTTAGGGACAGTCCCCAATCAGCCCCAGCATTTT. Protein sequence: CASSLGTVPNQPQHF. Filled out from reference TRBV7-2 and TRBJ1-5, the complete variable domain reads GAGVSQSPSNKVTEKGKDVELRCDPISGHTALYWYRQSLGQGLEFLIYFQGNSAPDKSGLPSDRFSAERTGGSVSTLTIQRTQQEDSAVYLCASSLGTVPNQPQHFGDGTRLSIL.

V usage is TRBV4-2 and J usage is TRBJ1-1; 7 nucleotides match TRBD1. Germline CDR1 LGHNA, CDR2 YNFKEQ. V trimming: 5 bases; J trimming: 1 base; junction bases outside the gene matches: 4. The CDR3 is made up of 14 amino acids. This CDR3 reads CASSRGLGNTEAFF. The CDR3, as DNA: TGTGCCAGCAGCAGGGGGCTGGGGAACACTGAAGCTTTCTTT.